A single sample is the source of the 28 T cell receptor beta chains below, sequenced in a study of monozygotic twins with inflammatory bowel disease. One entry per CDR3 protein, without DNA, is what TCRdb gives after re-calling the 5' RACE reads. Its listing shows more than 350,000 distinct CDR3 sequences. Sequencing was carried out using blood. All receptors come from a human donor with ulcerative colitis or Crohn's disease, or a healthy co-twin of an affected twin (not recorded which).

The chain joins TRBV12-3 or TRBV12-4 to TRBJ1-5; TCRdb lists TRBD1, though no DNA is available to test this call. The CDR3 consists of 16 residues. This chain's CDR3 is CASSLVQGAGGQPQHF.

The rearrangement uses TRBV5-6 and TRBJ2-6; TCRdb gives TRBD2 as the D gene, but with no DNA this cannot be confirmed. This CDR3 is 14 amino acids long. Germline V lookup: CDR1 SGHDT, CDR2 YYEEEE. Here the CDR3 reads CASRDYSGANVLTF. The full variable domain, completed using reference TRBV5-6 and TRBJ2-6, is DAGVTQSPTHLIKTRGQQVTLRCSPKSGHDTVSWYQQALGQGPQFIFQYYEEEERQRGNFPDRFSGHQFPNYSSELNVNALLLGDSALYLCASRDYSGANVLTFGAGSRLTVL.

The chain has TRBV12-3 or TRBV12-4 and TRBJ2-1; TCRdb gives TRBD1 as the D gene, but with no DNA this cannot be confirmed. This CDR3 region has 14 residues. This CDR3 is CASSLSVGLSEQFF.

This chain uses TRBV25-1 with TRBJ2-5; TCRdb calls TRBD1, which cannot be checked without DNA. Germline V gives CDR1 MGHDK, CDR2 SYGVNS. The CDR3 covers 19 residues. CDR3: CASSESQVVQGSFEETQYF. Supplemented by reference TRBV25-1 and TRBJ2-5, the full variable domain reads EADIYQTPRYLVIGTGKKITLECSQTMGHDKMYWYQQDPGMELHLIHYSYGVNSTEKGDLSSESTVSRIRTEHFPLTLESARPSHTSQYLCASSESQVVQGSFEETQYFGPGTRLLVL.

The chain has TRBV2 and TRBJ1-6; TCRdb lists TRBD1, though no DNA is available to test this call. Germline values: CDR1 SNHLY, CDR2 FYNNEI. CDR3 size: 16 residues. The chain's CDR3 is CASSQASGQGNSPLHF.

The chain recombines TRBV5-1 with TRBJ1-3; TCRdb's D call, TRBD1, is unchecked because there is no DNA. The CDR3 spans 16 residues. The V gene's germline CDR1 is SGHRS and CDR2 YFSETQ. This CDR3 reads CASSLEGSISGNTIYF.

The CDR3 sequence is CASRTSNTGELFF. The chain recombines TRBV6-1 with TRBJ2-2. This CDR3 spans 13 amino acids. Per the germline V gene, CDR1 is MNHNS and CDR2 is SASEGT.

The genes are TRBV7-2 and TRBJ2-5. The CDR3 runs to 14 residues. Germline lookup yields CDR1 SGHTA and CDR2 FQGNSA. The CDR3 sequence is CASSRRALQETQYF.

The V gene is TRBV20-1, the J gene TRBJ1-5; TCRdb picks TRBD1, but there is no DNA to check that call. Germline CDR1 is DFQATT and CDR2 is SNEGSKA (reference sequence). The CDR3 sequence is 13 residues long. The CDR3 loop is CSASLGVVQPQHF.

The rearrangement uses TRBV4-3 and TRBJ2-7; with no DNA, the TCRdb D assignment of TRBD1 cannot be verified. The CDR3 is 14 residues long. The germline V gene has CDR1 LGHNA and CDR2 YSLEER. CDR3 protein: CASSQAVTVDEQYF.

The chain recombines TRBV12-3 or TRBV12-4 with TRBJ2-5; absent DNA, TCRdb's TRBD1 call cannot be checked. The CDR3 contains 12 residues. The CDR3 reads CASTPGVETQYF.

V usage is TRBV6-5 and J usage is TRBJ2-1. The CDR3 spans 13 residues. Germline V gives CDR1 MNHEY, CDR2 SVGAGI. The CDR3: CASSYSIGWEQFF.

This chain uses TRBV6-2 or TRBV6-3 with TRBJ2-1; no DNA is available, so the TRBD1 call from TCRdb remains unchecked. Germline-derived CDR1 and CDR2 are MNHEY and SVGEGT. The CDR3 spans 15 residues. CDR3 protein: CASTLTGDFFNERFF.

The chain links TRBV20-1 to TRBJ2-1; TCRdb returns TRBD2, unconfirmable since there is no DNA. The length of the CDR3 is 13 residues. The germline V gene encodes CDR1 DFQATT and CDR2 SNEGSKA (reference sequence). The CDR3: CSARAPFYNEQFF.

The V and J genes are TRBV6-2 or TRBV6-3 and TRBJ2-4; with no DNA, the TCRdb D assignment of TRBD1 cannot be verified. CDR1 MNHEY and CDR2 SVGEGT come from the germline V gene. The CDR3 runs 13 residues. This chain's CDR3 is CASSRRDRNIQYF.

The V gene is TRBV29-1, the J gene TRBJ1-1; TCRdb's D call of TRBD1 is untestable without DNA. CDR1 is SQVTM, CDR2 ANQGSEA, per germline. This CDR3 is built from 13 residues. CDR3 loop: CSVEGTGRTEAFF. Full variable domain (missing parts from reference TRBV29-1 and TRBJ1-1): SAVISQKPSRDICQRGTSLTIQCQVDSQVTMMFWYRQQPGQSLTLIATANQGSEATYESGFVIDKFPISRPNLTFSTLTVSNMSPEDSSIYLCSVEGTGRTEAFFGQGTRLTVV.

CDR3: CASTYAYQGMSNSPLHF. The chain combines TRBV19 with TRBJ1-6; TCRdb gives TRBD1 as the D gene, but with no DNA this cannot be confirmed. Germline lookup yields CDR1 LNHDA and CDR2 SQIVND (reference sequence). The CDR3 length is 17 residues.

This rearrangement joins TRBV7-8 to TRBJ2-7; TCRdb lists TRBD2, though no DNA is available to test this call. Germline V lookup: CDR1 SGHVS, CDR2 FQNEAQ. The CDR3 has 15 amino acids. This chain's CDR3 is CASSLIAGSSYEQYF. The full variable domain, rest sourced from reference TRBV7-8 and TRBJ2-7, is GAGVSQSPRYKVAKRGQDVALRCDPISGHVSLFWYQQALGQGPEFLTYFQNEAQLDKSGLPSDRFFAERPEGSVSTLKIQRTQQEDSAVYLCASSLIAGSSYEQYFGPGTRLTVT.

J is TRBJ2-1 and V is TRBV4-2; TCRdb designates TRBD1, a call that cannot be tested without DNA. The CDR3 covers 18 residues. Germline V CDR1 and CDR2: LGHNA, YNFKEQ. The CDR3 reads CASSPRFQAGRVRDEQFF.

The CDR3 reads CASSSQGGGSNQPQHF. This chain joins TRBV18 and TRBJ1-5; TCRdb returns TRBD1, unconfirmable since there is no DNA. The CDR3 covers 16 residues. CDR1 is KGHSH and CDR2 is LQKENI in the germline V gene.

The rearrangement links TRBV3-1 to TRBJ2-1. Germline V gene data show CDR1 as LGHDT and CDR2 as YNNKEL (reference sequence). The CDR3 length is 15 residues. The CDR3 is CASSQNTNSYNEQFF.

Here the CDR3 reads CASSYPAGGANTGELFF. The J gene is TRBJ2-2, the V gene TRBV6-5; no DNA is available, so the TRBD2 call from TCRdb remains unchecked. The CDR3 is made up of 17 amino acids. Germline assignment: CDR1 MNHEY and CDR2 SVGAGI.

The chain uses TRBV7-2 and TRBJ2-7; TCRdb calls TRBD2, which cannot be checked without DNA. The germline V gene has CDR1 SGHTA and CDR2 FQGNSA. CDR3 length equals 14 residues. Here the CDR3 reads CASSPAGTRNEQYF.

This chain's CDR3 is CASRPQGATNEKLFF. The V gene is TRBV7-3, the J gene TRBJ1-4; with no DNA, the TCRdb D assignment of TRBD1 cannot be verified. The CDR3 totals 15 residues. Germline V gene sequence: CDR1 SGHTA, CDR2 FQGTGA.

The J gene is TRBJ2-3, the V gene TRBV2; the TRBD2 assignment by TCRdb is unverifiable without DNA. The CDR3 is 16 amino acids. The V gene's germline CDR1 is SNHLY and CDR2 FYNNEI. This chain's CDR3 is CASPPPLRGNTDTQYF.

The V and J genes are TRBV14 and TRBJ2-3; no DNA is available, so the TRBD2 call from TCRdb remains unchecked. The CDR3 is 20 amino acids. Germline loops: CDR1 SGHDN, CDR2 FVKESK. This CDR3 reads CASSHADLAGGASSTDTQYF.

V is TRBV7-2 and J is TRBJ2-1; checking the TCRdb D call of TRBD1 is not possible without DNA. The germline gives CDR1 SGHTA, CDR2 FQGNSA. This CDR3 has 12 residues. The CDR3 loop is CASSRRQSEQFF.

CDR3 amino acids: CASSSSGGKGDSRNEQFF. V gene TRBV11-2 combines with J gene TRBJ2-1; TCRdb's D call, TRBD1, is unchecked because there is no DNA. The CDR3 consists of 18 residues. Looked up from germline, CDR1 is SGHAT and CDR2 is FQNNGV.